The 30 T cell receptor beta chains below come from one sample, sequenced in a study of T cells of healthy individuals. TCRdb reanalysed the 5' RACE reads using MiXCR and keeps one entry per CDR3 protein. The sample has 95,000 to 100,000 distinct CDR3 sequences; approximately 15% are singletons. The receptor source for this set is a human donor in good health.

The genes are TRBV5-6 and TRBJ2-5, with unresolved D. Germline CDR1 and CDR2: SGHDT and YYEEEE. V was clipped by 1 base and J by 1 base, with 8 bases between them. This CDR3 has 14 residues. The CDR3 sequence is CASSLRAIQETQYF. The CDR3 coding sequence is TGTGCCAGCAGCTTGCGAGCGATCCAAGAGACCCAGTACTTC.

The V and J genes are TRBV28 and TRBJ1-2, with unresolved D. Trimming took 7 bases from V and 4 from J, leaving 10 bases between them. CDR3 length: 12 amino acids. The germline V gene encodes CDR1 MDHEN and CDR2 SYDVKM. Written as DNA, the CDR3 is TGTGCCAGCACCGGGGAATTCTATGGCTACACCTTC. Translated: CASTGEFYGYTF.

The chain couples TRBV23-1 to TRBJ2-6; no firm D call. Being an ORF, TRBV23-1 has a function that is uncertain. CDR3 size: 17 residues. V was pared by 2 bases and J by 0 bases, with 11 bases between. The CDR3 is CASSQTLSFSGANVLTF. The CDR3 bases are TGCGCCAGCAGTCAAACCCTCAGCTTCTCTGGGGCCAACGTCCTGACTTTC.

This clonotype was found many times. The chain is built from TRBV11-1 and TRBJ2-5; D uncertain. This CDR3 region has 13 residues. Deletions cut 6 bases from V and 1 base from J, with 9 bases between. Per the germline V gene, CDR1 is SGHAT and CDR2 is FQDESV (reference sequence). CDR3 loop: CASRWSGQETQYF. In DNA, the CDR3 is TGTGCCAGCAGGTGGAGTGGCCAAGAGACCCAGTACTTC.

The chain couples TRBV5-1 to TRBJ2-2, with 9 bases that match TRBD2. The germline CDR1 and CDR2 sequences are SGHRS and YFSETQ. This CDR3 has 16 residues. Unmatched junction bases numbered 4, after V lost 4 bases and J lost 0 bases. CDR3 residues: CASSPRTSANTGELFF. The CDR3 DNA sequence: TGCGCCAGCAGCCCGAGGACTAGCGCGAACACCGGGGAGCTGTTTTTT.

This chain links TRBV9 with TRBJ1-1; D unresolved. Trimming pared 2 bases from V and 3 bases from J, leaving 8 bases between. This CDR3 has 13 amino acids. CDR1 is SGDLS and CDR2 is YYNGEE in the germline V gene. The CDR3 DNA sequence: TGTGCCAGCAGCGTGGCGGAGGACACTGAAGCTTTCTTT. Protein sequence: CASSVAEDTEAFF.

A few counts support this clonotype. The chain is built from TRBV20-1 and TRBJ2-2; 8 bases are shared with TRBD2. CDR3 length: 16 residues. Germline V gives CDR1 DFQATT, CDR2 SNEGSKA (reference sequence). V dropped 2 bases and J dropped 2; count of bases not matched to a gene: 7. The CDR3 DNA reads as TGCAGTGCTAGAAGAAGCGGGAGCTTAAACACCGGGGAGCTGTTTTTT. Amino acid sequence: CSARRSGSLNTGELFF.

This clonotype has ten or more counts. The chain employs TRBV18 and TRBJ2-3; D is unresolved. V was pared by 5 bases and J by 1 base, with 7 bases between. This CDR3 has 13 amino acids. Germline lookup yields CDR1 KGHSH and CDR2 LQKENI. In nucleotides, the CDR3 is TGTGCCAGCTCAACTCCTGGCACAGATACGCAGTATTTT. Encoded protein: CASSTPGTDTQYF.

Ten or more counts support this clonotype. The chain links TRBV9 to TRBJ1-1; 7 nucleotides agree with TRBD1. The junction had 6 bases not matched to a gene; V was cut back by 8 bases and J by 2 bases. The CDR3 loop spans 13 amino acids. The germline gives CDR1 SGDLS, CDR2 YYNGEE. The CDR3 DNA is TGTGCCAGTTCCGACAGGGCAAACACTGAAGCTTTCTTT. Translation gives CASSDRANTEAFF.

This clonotype was seen more than once but under ten times. The V call is TRBV27, the J call TRBJ1-6; no definite D call. Trimming pared 5 bases from V and 0 bases from J, leaving 8 bases between. In germline, CDR1 is MNHEY, CDR2 SMNVEV (reference sequence). There are 15 residues in the CDR3. The CDR3 loop is CASSPPGSYNSPLHF. The DNA of the CDR3 is TGTGCCAGCAGTCCACCAGGCTCCTATAATTCACCCCTCCACTTT.

This clonotype appeared a few times. The genes are TRBV27 and TRBJ2-5; a weak D match, TRBD1 (5 bases). The CDR3 runs to 18 residues. The germline gives CDR1 MNHEY, CDR2 SMNVEV (reference sequence). V lost 5 bases, J lost 5 bases, and 27 bases lay in between. The CDR3 region is CASSPPRQGWGTQETQYF. The CDR3 DNA is TGTGCCAGCAGTCCGCCCCGGCAGGGCTGGGGAACCCAGGAGACCCAGTACTTC.

The chain carries TRBV4-2 and TRBJ1-5; 8 positions agree with TRBD1. This CDR3 is 15 amino acids long. V dropped 4 bases and J dropped 6; count of bases not matched to a gene: 8. CDR1 and CDR2 from the germline V gene are LGHNA and YNFKEQ. The CDR3 coding sequence is TGTGCCAGCAGCCCCGAGGACAGGGTGAGTCAGCCCCAGCATTTT. It yields the protein CASSPEDRVSQPQHF.

This clonotype was picked up a small number of times. V and J are TRBV7-2 and TRBJ1-2; D not certain. Germline CDR1 and CDR2: SGHTA and FQGNSA. There are 18 residues in the CDR3. The V end was cut by 1 base, the J end by 8 bases, with 26 bases between. CDR3 sequence: CASSLDSGGILDVSGYTF. In DNA form, the CDR3 reads TGTGCCAGCAGCTTAGATAGTGGAGGGATTTTGGACGTAAGCGGCTACACCTTC.

This clonotype was detected many times. The V call is TRBV7-2, the J call TRBJ2-3, with D possibly being TRBD2 (6 bases). Per the germline V gene, CDR1 is SGHTA and CDR2 is FQGNSA. V was clipped by 5 bases and J by 7 bases, with 16 bases between them. CDR3 length: 14 residues. CDR3 protein: CASSLSGGRNTQYF. CDR3 DNA sequence: TGTGCCAGCAGCCTTTCAGGAGGGCGTAATACGCAGTATTTT. Combining the CDR3 with reference TRBV7-2 and TRBJ2-3 gives the whole variable domain GAGVSQSPSNKVTEKGKDVELRCDPISGHTALYWYRQSLGQGLEFLIYFQGNSAPDKSGLPSDRFSAERTGGSVSTLTIQRTQQEDSAVYLCASSLSGGRNTQYFGPGTRLTVL.

This clonotype was detected a few times. The chain carries TRBV12-3 or TRBV12-4 and TRBJ1-6, with TRBD1 identical over 9 bases. V shed 5 bases and J 3 bases; nucleotides not matched to a gene: 2. This CDR3 comprises 15 residues. For the CDR3, the DNA is TGTGCCAGCAGTCTGACAGGGGGCTATAATTCACCCCTCCACTTT. It translates to CASSLTGGYNSPLHF.

The genes are TRBV7-9 and TRBJ1-2; D ambiguous. V was cut by 5 bases and J by 3 bases, with 19 bases left in between. Germline CDR1 and CDR2: SEHNR and FQNEAQ (reference sequence). CDR3 size: 16 residues. The CDR3 DNA reads as TGTGCCAGCAGCACCCCCACCTCGGGAGCTTACTATGGCTACACCTTC. Translating gives CASSTPTSGAYYGYTF.

This rearrangement joins TRBV5-1 to TRBJ2-3, with D tentatively TRBD2 (6 bases). The CDR3 is made up of 14 amino acids. V dropped 0 bases and J dropped 4 bases, with 9 bases sitting between them. Per germline, CDR1 SGHRS and CDR2 YFSETQ. The CDR3 here is CASSLVPGADTQYF. Written as DNA, the CDR3 is TGCGCCAGCAGCTTGGTCCCGGGGGCAGATACGCAGTATTTT.

This clonotype was recorded many times. The genes are TRBV6-4 and TRBJ2-1, with D hard to call. This CDR3 has 13 amino acids. Trimming pared 3 bases from V and 6 bases from J, leaving 9 bases between. Germline CDR1 is MRHNA and CDR2 is SNTAGT. The CDR3 loop is CASSESETNEQFF. As DNA, the CDR3 is TGTGCCAGCAGTGAATCCGAAACCAATGAGCAGTTCTTC.

This clonotype occurred a few times. The genes are TRBV18 and TRBJ2-5; a weak D match, TRBD2 (6 bases). The V end lost 2 bases, the J end lost 1 base, and 14 bases lay between the germline ends. This CDR3 region has 16 residues. Germline CDR1 reads KGHSH; CDR2 reads LQKENI. CDR3 in DNA: TGTGCCAGCTCACCAAATTTAGCGGACCCCCAAGAGACCCAGTACTTC. This sequence encodes CASSPNLADPQETQYF.

This clonotype was counted a few times. V and J are TRBV28 and TRBJ2-2; 8 bases fit TRBD1. CDR3 length: 15 amino acids. Losses at the gene ends were 5 bases for V and 2 bases for J; bases not matched to a gene: 4. The germline V gene encodes CDR1 MDHEN and CDR2 SYDVKM. The CDR3 is CASSETGDNTGELFF. The CDR3 coding sequence is TGTGCCAGCAGTGAGACAGGGGATAACACCGGGGAGCTGTTTTTT.

The chain combines TRBV10-3 with TRBJ2-1, with 8 bases matching TRBD2. V dropped 2 bases and J dropped 15; count of bases not matched to a gene: 18. The CDR3 runs 16 residues. CDR1 and CDR2 from the germline V gene are ENHRY and SYGVKD. CDR3 sequence (DNA): TGTGCCATCAGTGAGCCCTATATCGTTCCGGGGGGGCTAAGGTTCTTC. This gives the protein CAISEPYIVPGGLRFF.

The chain combines TRBV6-6 with TRBJ1-2; the D is unclear. V was cut by 6 bases and J by 4 bases, with 9 bases left in between. CDR1 and CDR2 (germline): MNHNY, SVGAGI (reference sequence). The CDR3 totals 12 residues. The CDR3 sequence: CASSSEVYGYTF. In DNA form, the CDR3 reads TGTGCCAGCAGCTCTGAGGTCTATGGCTACACCTTC.

This clonotype showed up just a few times. This chain joins TRBV6-2 or TRBV6-3 and TRBJ1-2; D remains unclear. The CDR3 is 12 residues long. V gave up 3 bases and J gave up 7 bases, with 9 bases separating them. The germline gives CDR1 MNHEY, CDR2 SVGEGT. CDR3 bases: TGTGCCAGCAGTTATCGTAGTCCTGGCTACACCTTC. It yields the protein CASSYRSPGYTF.

The chain uses TRBV12-3 or TRBV12-4 and TRBJ2-1, with D tentatively TRBD1 (5 bases). The germline V and J ends were trimmed by 6 bases and 0 bases, with 12 bases remaining between them. This CDR3 has 15 amino acids. The CDR3 loop reads CASRQTDSSYNEQFF. CDR3 nucleotides: TGTGCCAGCAGACAGACAGATAGCTCCTACAATGAGCAGTTCTTC.

The chain is built from TRBV10-3 and TRBJ2-1; possible D gene TRBD1, 6 bases. In germline, CDR1 is ENHRY, CDR2 SYGVKD. Trimming stripped 10 bases from V and 0 bases from J, with 13 bases between. CDR3 length: 14 amino acids. CDR3 residues: CATNKDSSYNEQFF. The CDR3 nucleotides are TGTGCCACCAATAAGGACAGCTCCTACAATGAGCAGTTCTTC.

V usage is TRBV12-3 or TRBV12-4 and J usage is TRBJ2-1; D tentatively fits TRBD1 or TRBD2 (6 bases each). This CDR3 contains 17 residues. Trimming pared 7 bases from V and 2 bases from J, leaving 21 bases between. The CDR3 DNA reads as TGTGCCAGCACCCGTGGGGCTGTGGGGGGCCCCTACAATGAGCAGTTCTTC. This sequence encodes CASTRGAVGGPYNEQFF.

The gene calls are TRBV10-3 and TRBJ2-3; 7 nucleotides agree with TRBD2. The CDR3 has 15 amino acids. Germline loops: CDR1 ENHRY, CDR2 SYGVKD. Losses at the gene ends were 4 bases for V and 3 bases for J; bases not matched to a gene: 7. The CDR3 loop reads CAISAGGRTTDTQYF. CDR3 coding DNA: TGTGCCATCAGTGCTGGCGGGAGAACGACAGATACGCAGTATTTT.

This clonotype came up a few times. This sequence joins TRBV7-9 and TRBJ2-2; D remains unclear. Germline V lookup: CDR1 SEHNR, CDR2 FQNEAQ (reference sequence). The CDR3 contains 12 residues. The V end was cut by 6 bases, the J end by 0 bases, with 2 bases between. CDR3 sequence reads: CASRTNTGELFF. CDR3 bases: TGTGCCAGCAGGACGAACACCGGGGAGCTGTTTTTT. The complete variable domain, with remaining parts taken from reference TRBV7-9 and TRBJ2-2, reads DTGVSQNPRHKITKRGQNVTFRCDPISEHNRLYWYRQTLGQGPEFLTYFQNEAQLEKSRLLSDRFSAERPKGSFSTLEIQRTEQGDSAMYLCASRTNTGELFFGEGSRLTVL.

This clonotype was seen a handful of times. The chain uses TRBV28 and TRBJ2-2; D gene uncertain. CDR3 length equals 11 residues. V was shortened by 3 bases and J by 10 bases, with 6 bases between the two germline ends. Germline V lookup: CDR1 MDHEN, CDR2 SYDVKM. As DNA, the CDR3 is TGTGCCAGCAGTTTGGGCCAGGAGCTGTTTTTT. Protein product: CASSLGQELFF.

This clonotype has ten or more counts. The chain is built from TRBV7-2 and TRBJ2-5, with 8 bases matching TRBD2. The CDR3 contains 15 residues. J was trimmed by 0 bases and V by 6 bases; bases with no gene match: 6. Germline CDR1 and CDR2: SGHTA and FQGNSA. The CDR3 is CASRRAGAYQETQYF. CDR3 bases: TGTGCCAGCAGACGAGCGGGGGCGTACCAAGAGACCCAGTACTTC.